The 13 T cell receptor beta chains below all came from one sample that was sequenced in a study of T cells after yellow fever vaccination (dated by TCRdb to the late 2010s). Preparation of the library involved 5' RACE. Instrument on record: Illumina HiSeq 2500. In-frame beta chains were kept once TCRdb had trimmed the public reads at Q25 with fastp and called clones with MiXCR. Records with the same CDR3 protein are collapsed into one entry carrying the most frequent genes and DNA. Recorded for this sample are 100,000 to 150,000 distinct CDR3 sequences; around 7.7% of them occurred a single time. The top ten hold roughly 2.6% of the sample. The meaning of the sample's treatment or condition label: live attenuated yellow fever vaccine strain. The material was CD4+ T cells sorted from PBMCs, obtained roughly 10 days after the first yellow fever vaccination. These receptor sequences come from a man younger than 35 who received the YFV17D yellow fever vaccine.

Many counts were recorded for this clonotype. The V gene is TRBV9, the J gene TRBJ1-6; 7 bases agree with TRBD1. From germline, CDR1 is SGDLS and CDR2 YYNGEE. CDR3 length equals 14 residues. The ends lost 4 bases at V and 4 bases at J; junction bases unmatched: 2. In DNA form, the CDR3 reads TGTGCCAGCAGCCAACAGGGGTATAATTCACCCCTCCACTTT. Its protein product is CASSQQGYNSPLHF.

The sample holds many counts of this clonotype. This sequence joins TRBV6-6 and TRBJ2-5, with D perhaps being TRBD1 or TRBD2 (6 bases each). V dropped 3 bases and J dropped 4 bases, with 9 bases sitting between them. Germline V gene sequence: CDR1 MNHNY, CDR2 SVGAGI (reference sequence). The CDR3 contains 13 residues. For the CDR3, the DNA is TGTGCCAGCAGTTATGGGGGGCTAGAGACCCAGTACTTC. This sequence encodes CASSYGGLETQYF.

The table lists this clonotype with a few counts. J is TRBJ2-7 and V is TRBV18, with D perhaps TRBD1 (6 bases). The CDR3 is 14 amino acids. Trimming stripped 3 bases from V and 5 bases from J, with 14 bases between. CDR1 KGHSH and CDR2 LQKENI come from the germline V gene. CDR3 sequence: CASSPDLQGHEQYV. The CDR3 DNA reads as TGTGCCAGCTCACCGGATTTGCAGGGGCACGAGCAGTACGTC.

This clonotype was seen a few times. At one boundary the junction diverges from the germline segment, which might be a read error. The gene calls are TRBV7-2 and TRBJ2-1; 9 bases map to TRBD2. CDR1 SGHTA and CDR2 FQGNSA come from the germline V gene. The CDR3 contains 17 residues. The CDR3 loop is CAISLALAGSSYNEQFF. The DNA for the CDR3 is TGTGCCATCAGCTTGGCGCTAGCGGGGAGCTCCTACAATGAGCAGTTCTTC.

This clonotype was recorded at least ten times. The rearrangement uses TRBV9 and TRBJ1-1; D unresolved. From germline, CDR1 is SGDLS and CDR2 YYNGEE. The CDR3 contains 14 residues. The V and J ends lost 0 bases and 1 base respectively, with 7 bases between them. The CDR3 loop reads CASSVDSENTEAFF. CDR3 DNA: TGTGCCAGCAGCGTAGATTCAGAGAACACTGAAGCTTTCTTT.

This clonotype was seen repeatedly, ten times or more. The J gene is TRBJ2-1, the V gene TRBV20-1; TRBD2 matches at 8 bases. There are 15 residues in the CDR3. Germline assignment: CDR1 DFQATT and CDR2 SNEGSKA (reference sequence). After removal of 0 bases from V and 2 bases from J, the junction contained 3 bases not matched to a gene. The CDR3 here is CSARDERETYNEQFF. CDR3 nucleotide sequence: TGCAGTGCTAGAGATGAGCGGGAGACCTACAATGAGCAGTTCTTC.

The table lists this clonotype with many counts. V gene TRBV4-3 combines with J gene TRBJ2-3; weak D call: TRBD2 (5 bases). CDR3 length equals 17 residues. The germline V gene encodes CDR1 LGHNA and CDR2 YSLEER. The V gene lost 3 bases and the J gene lost 0 bases, with 16 bases spanning the gap. The CDR3 DNA is TGCGCCAGCAGCCACTCGGGGTACAGTTCCAGCACAGATACGCAGTATTTT. Amino acids: CASSHSGYSSSTDTQYF.

This clonotype was detected many times. This sequence joins TRBV5-1 and TRBJ2-6; 7 bases map to TRBD1. Unmatched junction bases numbered 10, after V lost 4 bases and J lost 0 bases. CDR3 size: 18 residues. CDR1 SGHRS and CDR2 YFSETQ come from the germline V gene. The CDR3, as DNA: TGCGCCAGCAGCGAAGGGGACAGATCTTCCTCTGGGGCCAACGTCCTGACTTTC. Amino acids: CASSEGDRSSSGANVLTF.

This clonotype was seen at least ten times. This rearrangement joins TRBV6-4 to TRBJ2-2; 7 bases fit TRBD2. The CDR3 contains 14 residues. Germline values: CDR1 MRHNA, CDR2 SNTAGT. Trimming cost V 7 bases and J 3 bases; bases outside gene matches: 5. The CDR3 coding sequence is TGTGCCAGCAAGGCTAGCGGAGACACCGGGGAGCTGTTTTTT. Translation gives CASKASGDTGELFF.

This clonotype was recorded at least ten times. The V and J genes are TRBV12-3 or TRBV12-4 and TRBJ2-1; no clear D. The CDR3 consists of 15 residues. V lost 8 bases and J 0 bases, leaving 14 bases between the germline ends. The CDR3 sequence: CASRLGVTSYNEQFF. The DNA of the CDR3 is TGTGCCAGCCGCCTTGGGGTCACCTCCTACAATGAGCAGTTCTTC.

This clonotype came up many times. The V gene is TRBV7-3, the J gene TRBJ1-1; D is undetermined. There are 12 residues in the CDR3. V was pared by 7 bases and J by 6 bases, with 12 bases between. Germline lookup yields CDR1 SGHTA and CDR2 FQGTGA. CDR3 sequence reads: CASKGRYSEAFF. The CDR3 DNA is TGTGCCAGCAAAGGTCGGTACTCTGAAGCTTTCTTT.

This clonotype has ten or more counts. This chain uses TRBV3-1 with TRBJ2-5; weak D call: TRBD2 (6 bases). Germline lookup yields CDR1 LGHDT and CDR2 YNNKEL (reference sequence). Trimming left V 4 bases short and J 7 bases short, with 22 bases between. The CDR3 loop spans 16 amino acids. CDR3 DNA sequence: TGTGCCAGCAGCCGGGGAGGACTGGGTGGTCCCAGGACCCAGTACTTC. Amino acid sequence: CASSRGGLGGPRTQYF.

This clonotype has only a few counts. This sequence joins TRBV19 and TRBJ2-7; D may match TRBD1 or TRBD2 (5 bases each). This CDR3 spans 15 amino acids. Germline values: CDR1 LNHDA, CDR2 SQIVND (reference sequence). The ends were cut back, 6 bases at V and 2 bases at J, with 17 bases in the middle. The CDR3: CASSRDGAQPYEQYF. The CDR3 DNA reads TGTGCCAGTAGCCGGGACGGGGCCCAACCCTACGAGCAGTACTTC.